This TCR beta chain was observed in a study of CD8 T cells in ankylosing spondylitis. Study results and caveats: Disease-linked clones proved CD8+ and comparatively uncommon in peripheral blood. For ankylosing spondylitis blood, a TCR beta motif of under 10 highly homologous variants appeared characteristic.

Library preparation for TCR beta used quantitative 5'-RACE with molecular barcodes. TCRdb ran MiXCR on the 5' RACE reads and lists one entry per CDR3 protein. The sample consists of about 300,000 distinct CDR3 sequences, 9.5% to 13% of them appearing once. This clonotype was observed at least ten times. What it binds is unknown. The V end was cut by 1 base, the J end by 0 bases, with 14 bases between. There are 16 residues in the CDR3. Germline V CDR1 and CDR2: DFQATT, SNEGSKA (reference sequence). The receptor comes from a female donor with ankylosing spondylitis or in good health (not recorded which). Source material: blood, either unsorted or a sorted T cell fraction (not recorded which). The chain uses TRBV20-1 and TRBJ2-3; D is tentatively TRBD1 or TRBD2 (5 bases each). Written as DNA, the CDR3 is TGCAGTGCTAGAGTGCTGGGGACCACTAGCACAGATACGCAGTATTTT. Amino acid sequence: CSARVLGTTSTDTQYF.